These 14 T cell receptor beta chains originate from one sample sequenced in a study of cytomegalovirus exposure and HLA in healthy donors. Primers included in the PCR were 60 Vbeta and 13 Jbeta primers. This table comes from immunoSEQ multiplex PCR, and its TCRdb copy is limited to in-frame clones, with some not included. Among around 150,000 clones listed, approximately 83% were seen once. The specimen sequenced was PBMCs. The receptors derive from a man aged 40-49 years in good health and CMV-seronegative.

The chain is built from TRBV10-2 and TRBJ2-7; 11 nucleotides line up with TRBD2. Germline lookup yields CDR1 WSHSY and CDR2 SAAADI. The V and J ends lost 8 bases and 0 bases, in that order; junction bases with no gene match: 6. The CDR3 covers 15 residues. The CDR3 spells CASEGLADSSYEQYF. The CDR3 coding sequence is TGCGCCAGCGAGGGACTAGCGGATAGCTCCTACGAGCAGTACTTC.

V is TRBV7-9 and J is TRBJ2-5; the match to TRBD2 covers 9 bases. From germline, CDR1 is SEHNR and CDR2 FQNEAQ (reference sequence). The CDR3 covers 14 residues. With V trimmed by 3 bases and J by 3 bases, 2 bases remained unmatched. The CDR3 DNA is TGTGCCAGCAGCTTTTGGACTAGCGAAGAGACCCAGTACTTC. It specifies CASSFWTSEETQYF.

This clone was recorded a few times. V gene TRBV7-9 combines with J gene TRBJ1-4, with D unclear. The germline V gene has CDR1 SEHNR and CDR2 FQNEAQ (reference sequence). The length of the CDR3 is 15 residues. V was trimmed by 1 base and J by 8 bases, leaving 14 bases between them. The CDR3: CASSLGVDSGEKLFF. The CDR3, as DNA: TGTGCCAGCAGCTTAGGCGTGGACTCGGGGGAAAAACTGTTTTTT.

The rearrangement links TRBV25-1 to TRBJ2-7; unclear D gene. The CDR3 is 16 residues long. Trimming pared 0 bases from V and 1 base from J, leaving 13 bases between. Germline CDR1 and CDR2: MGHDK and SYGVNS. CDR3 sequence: CASSEYRGAISYEQYF. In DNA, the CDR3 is TGTGCCAGCAGTGAATATCGAGGCGCCATATCCTACGAGCAGTACTTC.

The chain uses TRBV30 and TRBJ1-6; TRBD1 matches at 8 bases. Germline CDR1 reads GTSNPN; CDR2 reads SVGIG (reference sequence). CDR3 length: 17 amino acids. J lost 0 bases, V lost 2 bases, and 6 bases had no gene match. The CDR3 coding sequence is TGTGCCTGGAGTCCAGGGGACAGGAGCTCCTATAATTCACCCCTCCACTTT. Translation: CAWSPGDRSSYNSPLHF.

CDR3 nucleotide sequence: TGTGCCAGCAGTGAGCAGGGAACTAACGAGCAGTACTTC. Translation: CASSEQGTNEQYF. The chain joins TRBV6-1 to TRBJ2-7; TRBD1 might be the D (5 bases). Deletions cut 3 bases from V and 5 bases from J, with 11 bases between. The CDR3 length is 13 residues. Germline V lookup: CDR1 MNHNS, CDR2 SASEGT.

CDR3 amino acids: CASSLNRDRVGTEAFF. In nucleotides, the CDR3 is TGTGCCAGCAGCCTCAACCGGGACAGGGTTGGGACTGAAGCTTTCTTT. V and J are TRBV7-9 and TRBJ1-1; 9 positions match TRBD1. The CDR3 contains 16 residues. The germline V gene has CDR1 SEHNR and CDR2 FQNEAQ (reference sequence). V dropped 5 bases and J dropped 5; count of bases not matched to a gene: 12.

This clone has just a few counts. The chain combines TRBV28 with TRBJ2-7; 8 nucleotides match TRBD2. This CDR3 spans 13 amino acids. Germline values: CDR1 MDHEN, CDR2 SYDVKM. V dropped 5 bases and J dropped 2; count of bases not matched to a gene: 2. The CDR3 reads CASSVAGPYEQYF. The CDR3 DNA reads TGTGCCAGCAGTGTAGCGGGACCCTACGAGCAGTACTTC.

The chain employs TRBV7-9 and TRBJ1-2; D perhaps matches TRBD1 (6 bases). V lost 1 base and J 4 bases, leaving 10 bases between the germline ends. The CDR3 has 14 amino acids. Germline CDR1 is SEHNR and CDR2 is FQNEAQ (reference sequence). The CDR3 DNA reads TGTGCCAGCAGCTTAGTGGGGGCTCCCTATGGCTACACCTTC. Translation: CASSLVGAPYGYTF.

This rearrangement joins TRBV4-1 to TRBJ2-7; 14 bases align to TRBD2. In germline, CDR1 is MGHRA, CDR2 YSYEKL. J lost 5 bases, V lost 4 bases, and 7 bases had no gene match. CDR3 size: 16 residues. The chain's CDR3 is CASSRGTSGSRDEQYF. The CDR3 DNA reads TGCGCCAGCAGCCGAGGGACTAGCGGGAGTAGGGACGAGCAGTACTTC.

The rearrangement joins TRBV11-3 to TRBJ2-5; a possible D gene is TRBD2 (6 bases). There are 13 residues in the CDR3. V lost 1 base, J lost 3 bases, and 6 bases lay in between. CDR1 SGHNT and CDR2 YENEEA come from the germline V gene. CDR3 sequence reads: CASSLGGEETQYF. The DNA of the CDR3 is TGTGCCAGCAGCTTAGGGGGGGAAGAGACCCAGTACTTC.

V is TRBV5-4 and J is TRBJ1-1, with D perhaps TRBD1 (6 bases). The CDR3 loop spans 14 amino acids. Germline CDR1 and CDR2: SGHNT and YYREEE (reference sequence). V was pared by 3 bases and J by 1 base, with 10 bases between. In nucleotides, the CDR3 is TGTGCCAGCAGCTCTGGACAGCGGAACACTGAAGCTTTCTTT. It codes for CASSSGQRNTEAFF.

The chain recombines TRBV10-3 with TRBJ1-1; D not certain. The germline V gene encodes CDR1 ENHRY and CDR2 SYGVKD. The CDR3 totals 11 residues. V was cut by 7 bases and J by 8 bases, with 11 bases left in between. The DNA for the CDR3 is TGTGCCATCATGAGTAGGGAGGAAGCTTTCTTT. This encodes CAIMSREEAFF.

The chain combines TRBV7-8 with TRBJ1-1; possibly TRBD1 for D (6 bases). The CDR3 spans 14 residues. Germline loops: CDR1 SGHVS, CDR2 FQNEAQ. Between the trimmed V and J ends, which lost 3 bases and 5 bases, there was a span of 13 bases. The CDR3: CASSFTGTGTEAFF. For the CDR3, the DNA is TGTGCCAGCAGCTTCACAGGGACGGGGACTGAAGCTTTCTTT.